Presented here are 14 T cell receptor beta chains from one specimen sequenced in a study of T cell changes during pregnancy in multiple sclerosis (dated by TCRdb to between 2018 and 2020). The library was generated by the immunoSEQ multiplex PCR assay. TCRdb re-hosts the immuneACCESS table, in-frame sequences only. Its copies lack some clones; in the studies checked, an unresolved V gene accounts for under half of them, and the cause for the rest is not known. The sample table contains under 70,000 clones; only one count was recorded for around 94% of them. The top ten constitute 2% to 3% of the sample. The sequencing here drew on CD8+ T cells from peripheral blood mononuclear cells, taken after pregnancy. The receptors derive from a female donor with multiple sclerosis, enrolled in a pregnancy study.

The chain carries TRBV19 and TRBJ2-7, with D possibly matching TRBD2 (5 bases). CDR3 length: 13 amino acids. With 11 bases removed from V and 0 bases from J, the gap between germline ends came to 14 bases. Germline-derived CDR1 and CDR2 are LNHDA and SQIVND (reference sequence). Here the CDR3 reads CASEGSYSYEQYF. For the CDR3, the DNA is TGTGCCTCTGAGGGCAGTTACTCCTACGAGCAGTACTTC.

The rearrangement uses TRBV11-2 and TRBJ2-1; the match to TRBD2 covers 10 bases. From germline, CDR1 is SGHAT and CDR2 FQNNGV. This CDR3 has 17 amino acids. The V segment lost 6 bases and the J segment 5 bases; nucleotides outside the gene matches: 13. This CDR3 is CASSQPEGLARNNEQFF. Here the CDR3 DNA reads TGTGCCAGCAGTCAACCCGAGGGACTAGCGCGAAACAATGAGCAGTTCTTC.

The chain carries TRBV7-6 and TRBJ2-5, with TRBD2 matching over 9 bases. There are 15 residues in the CDR3. J was trimmed by 5 bases and V by 2 bases; bases with no gene match: 6. Germline lookup yields CDR1 SGHVS and CDR2 FNYEAQ. CDR3 in amino acids: CASSLSSGSSETQYF. DNA for the CDR3: TGTGCCAGCAGCTTAAGTAGCGGGAGTTCGGAGACCCAGTACTTC.

The chain is built from TRBV5-1 and TRBJ2-7, with D possibly TRBD2 on 6 matching bases. With 4 bases removed from V and 5 bases from J, the gap between germline ends came to 22 bases. Germline CDR1 and CDR2: SGHRS and YFSETQ. The CDR3 contains 16 residues. The CDR3 DNA sequence: TGCGCCAGCAGCGGTTATTTGGGGGGAGGAAACGACGAGCAGTACTTC. Translating gives CASSGYLGGGNDEQYF.

The chain carries TRBV12-5 and TRBJ2-7; D gene uncertain. The V gene's germline CDR1 is LGHNT and CDR2 FRNRAP. The CDR3 contains 17 residues. Trimming left V 3 bases short and J 2 bases short, with 20 bases between. The CDR3 DNA reads TGTGCTAGTGGTTTTACTTATAGTTTTAAAGAGGCCTACGAGCAGTACTTC. Protein product: CASGFTYSFKEAYEQYF.

The chain joins TRBV13 to TRBJ2-1, with TRBD2 matching 9 bases. The germline CDR1 and CDR2 sequences are PRHDT and FYEKMQ (reference sequence). This CDR3 is 16 amino acids long. V lost 1 base and J lost 5; bases outside the gene matches: 6. CDR3 protein: CASSLVGREGDNEQFF. CDR3 DNA sequence: TGTGCCAGCAGCTTAGTGGGGCGGGAGGGAGACAATGAGCAGTTCTTC.

V and J are TRBV7-2 and TRBJ1-2; possibly TRBD1 for D (6 bases). The CDR3 spans 16 residues. V lost 5 bases, J lost 3 bases, and 19 bases lay in between. Germline loops: CDR1 SGHTA, CDR2 FQGNSA. CDR3 region: CASSPTPDSTYYGYTF. The CDR3 DNA sequence: TGTGCCAGCAGCCCTACCCCGGACAGTACTTACTATGGCTACACCTTC.

Of note for this clone: One end of the junction is discordant with germline, which a read error may explain. V and J are TRBV14 and TRBJ2-7, with 9 bases fitting TRBD1. The CDR3 is 15 amino acids. Germline V gene data show CDR1 as SGHDN and CDR2 as FVKESK. The CDR3 DNA reads as TGTGCCAGCAGCGAAGACAGGGGGAGATCCTACGAGCAGTACTTC. This encodes CASSEDRGRSYEQYF.

The rearrangement uses TRBV15 and TRBJ1-2; maybe TRBD1 (6 bases). Germline V gene data show CDR1 as LNHNV and CDR2 as YYDKDF (reference sequence). The CDR3 spans 14 residues. Trimming took 4 bases from V and 4 from J, leaving 13 bases between them. The chain's CDR3 is CATSILQGAYGYTF. The CDR3 DNA reads TGTGCCACCAGCATCCTACAGGGAGCCTATGGCTACACCTTC.

This clone came up a few times. At the DNA level, this CDR3 is encoded by other sequences in the same sample as well. The CDR3 coding sequence is TGTGCCAGCAGCGTAAGCGGGAGGGGCGCAGATACGCAGTATTTT. This gives the protein CASSVSGRGADTQYF. The genes are TRBV9 and TRBJ2-3; TRBD2 matches at 10 bases. Germline assignment: CDR1 SGDLS and CDR2 YYNGEE. J lost 4 bases, V lost 1 base, and 3 bases had no gene match. The length of the CDR3 is 15 residues.

This clone appeared once. The chain carries TRBV27 and TRBJ2-1; D might be TRBD1 (5 bases). CDR1 is MNHEY and CDR2 is SMNVEV in the germline V gene (reference sequence). This CDR3 comprises 15 residues. Between the trimmed V and J ends, which lost 7 bases and 0 bases, there was a span of 13 bases. The CDR3 is CASTQRQSSYNEQFF. The CDR3 coding sequence is TGTGCCAGCACCCAAAGACAGAGCTCCTACAATGAGCAGTTCTTC.

The chain is built from TRBV13 and TRBJ2-7; D is perhaps TRBD1 (6 bases). From germline, CDR1 is PRHDT and CDR2 FYEKMQ (reference sequence). V was cut by 0 bases and J by 8 bases, with 11 bases left in between. The CDR3 totals 13 residues. The CDR3 sequence: CASSLGTGGQQYF. For the CDR3, the DNA is TGTGCCAGCAGCTTAGGGACAGGTGGGCAGCAGTACTTC.

The chain joins TRBV5-1 to TRBJ2-3; a weak D match, TRBD2 (5 bases). The CDR3 loop spans 15 amino acids. The germline V and J ends were trimmed by 1 base and 0 bases, with 9 bases remaining between them. Germline loops: CDR1 SGHRS, CDR2 YFSETQ. The CDR3 here is CASSLLERSTDTQYF. CDR3 bases: TGCGCCAGCAGCTTGTTGGAGCGGAGCACAGATACGCAGTATTTT.

This chain joins TRBV14 and TRBJ1-2; D not certain. Germline values: CDR1 SGHDN, CDR2 FVKESK. The CDR3 spans 14 residues. V lost 0 bases to trimming and J lost 2 bases, with 7 bases between them. The CDR3 here is CASSQETGNYGYTF. CDR3 DNA: TGTGCCAGCAGCCAAGAAACGGGGAACTATGGCTACACCTTC.